The sequence of this T cell receptor beta chain was determined in a study of beta chain features in type 1 diabetes. The overall study: Examination covered around 100 million sorted cells spanning all samples. General study results and limits: Any role of HLA type in TCRB rearrangement remained unresolved here. Patients showed naive, central memory and Treg TCRB repertoires that appeared more similar than those of healthy donors. Among patients with Type 1 diabetes, TCRB CDR3s were moderately but significantly shorter in every one of the four CD4+ subsets.

There was one heparinised blood draw per donor, averaging about 116 mL. There are a few counts of this clone. Its antigen is not identified. Reverse transcription of all isolated RNA meant that expressed TCRB transcripts were sequenced. Sequencing was performed with immunoSEQ multiplex PCR; in TCRdb, only in-frame clones are kept and a portion is missing. The sample carries 200,000 to 300,000 clones, roughly 11% recorded once. This sequence was found in a man aged 30 to 45 with type 1 diabetes. Sequenced material: naive CD4+ T cells from blood.

The CDR3 region is CASSVVPRRGSGANVLTF. The CDR3 coding sequence is TGTGCCAGCAGCGTAGTCCCTCGGCGGGGCTCTGGGGCCAACGTCCTGACTTTC. The chain has TRBV9 and TRBJ2-6; D perhaps matches TRBD2 (6 bases). Germline CDR1 and CDR2: SGDLS and YYNGEE. CDR3 length: 18 residues. Trimming shortened V by 0 bases and J by 0 bases, and 13 bases separated the two germline ends. Complete variable domain (other parts from reference TRBV9 and TRBJ2-6): DSGVTQTPKHLITATGQRVTLRCSPRSGDLSVYWYQQSLDQGLQFLIQYYNGEERAKGNILERFSAQQFPDLHSELNLSSLELGDSALYFCASSVVPRRGSGANVLTFGAGSRLTVL.